Presented here are 8 T cell receptor beta chains from one specimen sequenced in a study of CXCR3-negative and CXCR3-positive naive CD8 T cells. Carrying UMI labels, the TRB cDNA libraries were prepared through 5' RACE. TCRdb reanalyzed the 5' RACE reads, giving one entry per CDR3 protein sequence and no DNA. This table lists some 150,000 distinct CDR3 sequences. Study-wide results and limits: TRB CDR3s were more hydrophobic in CXCR3-positive than in CXCR3-negative naive cells.

Their specific antigens are unknown. The sequenced sample was naive CXCR3+ CD8+ T cells from blood. Described subset: CD45RO-CCR7+CD27+CD95- naive CD8+ T cells expressing CXCR3 (TNR3+). These receptors were taken from a human donor in good health. Some clones in this sample may be carry-over from other donors' samples.

The chain employs TRBV7-9 and TRBJ1-5; the TRBD1 assignment by TCRdb is unverifiable without DNA. The CDR3 spans 14 residues. Germline CDR1 and CDR2: SEHNR and FQNEAQ (reference sequence). CDR3 amino acids: CASSHGTRDQPQHF.

The J gene is TRBJ2-3, the V gene TRBV7-9; the TRBD1 assignment by TCRdb is unverifiable without DNA. CDR3 length: 14 residues. Germline values: CDR1 SEHNR, CDR2 FQNEAQ (reference sequence). The CDR3 protein is CASSSDRGTDTQYF.

J is TRBJ2-3 and V is TRBV5-5. The CDR3 contains 15 residues. Germline V lookup: CDR1 SGHKS, CDR2 YYEKEE (reference sequence). The CDR3 reads CASSLMVPSTDTQYF.

The rearrangement joins TRBV3-1 to TRBJ2-1; as DNA is missing, the TRBD2 call by TCRdb cannot be tested. Germline assignment: CDR1 LGHDT and CDR2 YNNKEL (reference sequence). The CDR3 length is 14 residues. The CDR3: CASSQVTNSWEQFF.

V usage is TRBV7-3 and J usage is TRBJ2-7; no DNA is available, so the TRBD1 call from TCRdb remains unchecked. From germline, CDR1 is SGHTA and CDR2 FQGTGA. This CDR3 spans 15 amino acids. The CDR3 loop reads CASSPSPGQLDEQYF. Filled out from reference TRBV7-3 and TRBJ2-7, the complete variable domain reads GAGVSQTPSNKVTEKGKYVELRCDPISGHTALYWYRQSLGQGPEFLIYFQGTGAADDSGLPNDRFFAVRPEGSVSTLKIQRTERGDSAVYLCASSPSPGQLDEQYFGPGTRLTVT.

This chain links TRBV4-3 with TRBJ2-1; TCRdb proposes TRBD1, but this gene call is untestable without DNA. The CDR3 consists of 14 residues. CDR1 and CDR2 from the germline V gene are LGHNA and YSLEER. CDR3 sequence reads: CASSQAWTGVEQFF.

The chain employs TRBV7-9 and TRBJ1-4. The germline V gene encodes CDR1 SEHNR and CDR2 FQNEAQ (reference sequence). This CDR3 region has 15 residues. CDR3 amino acids: CASSPPVATNEKLFF. The full variable domain, in which reference TRBV7-9 and TRBJ1-4 provide the parts outside the CDR3, is DTGVSQNPRHKITKRGQNVTFRCDPISEHNRLYWYRQTLGQGPEFLTYFQNEAQLEKSRLLSDRFSAERPKGSFSTLEIQRTEQGDSAMYLCASSPPVATNEKLFFGSGTQLSVL.

The chain recombines TRBV12-3 or TRBV12-4 with TRBJ1-2; no DNA is available, so the TRBD1 call from TCRdb remains unchecked. The CDR3 covers 14 residues. This CDR3 is CASSSPGTGNGYTF.